These 13 T cell receptor beta chains share one sample of origin, sequenced in a study of response to subunit inactivated influenza vaccine. TCRdb used MiXCR to reprocess the RT-PCR reads, holding one entry per CDR3 protein. The table has roughly 700,000 distinct CDR3 sequences, 15% to 19% seen once. Specimen: PBMCs from blood, collected approximately 12 days after vaccination. The receptors derive from a man aged 50-59 years who received an inactivated influenza vaccine.

The chain has TRBV10-3 and TRBJ2-5; 8 bases fit TRBD2. Germline V lookup: CDR1 ENHRY, CDR2 SYGVKD. Trimming cost V 7 bases and J 4 bases; bases outside gene matches: 8. CDR3 length equals 14 residues. CDR3 DNA: TGTGCCATCAAAAGCGGGGGCCCGGGAGAGACCCAGTACTTC. This codes for CAIKSGGPGETQYF.

The chain joins TRBV6-5 to TRBJ1-2, with a tentative D call TRBD1 (5 bases). Germline values: CDR1 MNHEY, CDR2 SVGAGI. Deletions cut 0 bases from V and 6 bases from J, with 8 bases between. The length of the CDR3 is 13 residues. CDR3 protein: CASSYSAGNGYTF. The CDR3 region has the DNA TGTGCCAGCAGTTACTCGGCAGGGAATGGCTACACCTTC.

This clonotype was counted at least ten times. The chain carries TRBV5-5 and TRBJ2-3; 7 bases are a match to TRBD1. CDR1 SGHKS and CDR2 YYEKEE come from the germline V gene (reference sequence). The CDR3 has 17 amino acids. Trimming cost V 3 bases and J 2 bases; bases outside gene matches: 12. CDR3 amino acids: CASSYHMGQRFTDTQYF. CDR3 nucleotide sequence: TGTGCCAGCAGCTACCACATGGGACAGCGTTTCACAGATACGCAGTATTTT. The variable domain in full, with the rest retrieved from reference TRBV5-5 and TRBJ2-3, is DAGVTQSPTHLIKTRGQQVTLRCSPISGHKSVSWYQQVLGQGPQFIFQYYEKEERGRGNFPDRFSARQFPNYSSELNVNALLLGDSALYLCASSYHMGQRFTDTQYFGPGTRLTVL.

The rearrangement uses TRBV4-1 and TRBJ1-1; TRBD1 matches at 8 bases. Germline CDR1 reads MGHRA; CDR2 reads YSYEKL. V lost 3 bases to trimming and J lost 5 bases; unmatched junction nucleotides: 8. The CDR3 extends over 15 amino acids. In nucleotides, the CDR3 is TGCGCCAGCAGCCATAAGGACAGGGTCGCAACTGAAGCTTTCTTT. Translating it yields CASSHKDRVATEAFF.

Only a few counts were recorded for this clonotype. The chain couples TRBV6-2 or TRBV6-3 to TRBJ2-7; D assignment may be TRBD1 or TRBD2 (6 bases each). CDR1 is MNHEY and CDR2 is SVGEGT in the germline V gene. The length of the CDR3 is 14 residues. The germline V and J ends were trimmed by 7 bases and 2 bases, with 15 bases remaining between them. CDR3 DNA sequence: TGTGCCAGCACCTCAAGGGGGGCAACCTACGAGCAGTACTTC. This gives the protein CASTSRGATYEQYF.

This clonotype was picked up a small number of times. This rearrangement joins TRBV10-3 to TRBJ2-3, with a weak D call TRBD1 (5 bases). Germline V gene lookup returns CDR1 ENHRY and CDR2 SYGVKD. CDR3 length: 13 amino acids. The V end was cut by 7 bases, the J end by 0 bases, with 8 bases between. This chain's CDR3 is CAITAGSTDTQYF. The CDR3 DNA reads TGTGCCATCACGGCAGGGAGCACAGATACGCAGTATTTT.

The chain has TRBV12-3 or TRBV12-4 and TRBJ2-5, with unresolved D. With 2 bases removed from V and 5 bases from J, the gap between germline ends came to 9 bases. The CDR3 runs 13 residues. The CDR3 DNA follows: TGTGCCAGCAGTTTAAACCTGTTGGAGACCCAGTACTTC. This gives the protein CASSLNLLETQYF.

V gene TRBV9 combines with J gene TRBJ1-1, with unresolved D. Germline V CDR1 and CDR2: SGDLS, YYNGEE. This CDR3 has 12 residues. V lost 0 bases to trimming and J lost 4 bases, with 4 bases between them. CDR3 loop: CASSVVSTEAFF. In DNA form, the CDR3 reads TGTGCCAGCAGCGTAGTGTCCACTGAAGCTTTCTTT.

The chain combines TRBV7-6 with TRBJ2-1; the D call may be TRBD1 or TRBD2 (6 bases each). Germline loops: CDR1 SGHVS, CDR2 FNYEAQ. V was trimmed by 2 bases and J by 8 bases, leaving 10 bases between them. This CDR3 comprises 13 residues. CDR3 DNA sequence: TGTGCCAGCAGCTTAAGGGGGGCCTATGAGCAGTTCTTC. Translating it yields CASSLRGAYEQFF.

The gene calls are TRBV28 and TRBJ2-1; 8 bases align to TRBD2. In germline, CDR1 is MDHEN, CDR2 SYDVKM. With 7 bases clipped from V and 7 bases from J, the junction kept 12 bases outside the gene matches. There are 15 residues in the CDR3. This chain's CDR3 is CASKGAGATGNEQFF. CDR3 DNA: TGTGCCAGCAAAGGAGCGGGAGCCACGGGGAATGAGCAGTTCTTC.

The chain recombines TRBV25-1 with TRBJ1-3; D gene ambiguous. The CDR3 spans 11 residues. V gave up 9 bases and J gave up 4 bases, with 7 bases separating them. Germline values: CDR1 MGHDK, CDR2 SYGVNS. CDR3 in amino acids: CASGEGNTIYF. CDR3 in DNA: TGTGCCAGTGGGGAGGGAAACACCATATATTTT. The complete variable domain, with remaining parts taken from reference TRBV25-1 and TRBJ1-3, reads EADIYQTPRYLVIGTGKKITLECSQTMGHDKMYWYQQDPGMELHLIHYSYGVNSTEKGDLSSESTVSRIRTEHFPLTLESARPSHTSQYLCASGEGNTIYFGEGSWLTVV.

V usage is TRBV7-8 and J usage is TRBJ2-5, with a tentative D call TRBD2 (5 bases). The CDR3 spans 15 residues. Germline CDR1 is SGHVS and CDR2 is FQNEAQ. V was clipped by 3 bases and J by 2 bases, with 13 bases between them. CDR3 nucleotide sequence: TGTGCCAGCAGCTTGTGGACTTCTCCACAAGAGACCCAGTACTTC. Translated, it gives CASSLWTSPQETQYF. Using reference TRBV7-8 and TRBJ2-5 for the parts outside the CDR3, the full variable domain is GAGVSQSPRYKVAKRGQDVALRCDPISGHVSLFWYQQALGQGPEFLTYFQNEAQLDKSGLPSDRFFAERPEGSVSTLKIQRTQQEDSAVYLCASSLWTSPQETQYFGPGTRLLVL.

This chain connects TRBV20-1 to TRBJ1-1; D unclear. Trimming removed 6 bases from V and 8 bases from J, with 10 bases in between. The CDR3 runs to 10 residues. In germline, CDR1 is DFQATT, CDR2 SNEGSKA (reference sequence). This chain's CDR3 is CSAPLLEAFF. The CDR3 bases are TGCAGTGCCCCCCTACTAGAAGCTTTCTTT.